What follows is one T cell receptor beta chain and its context. Its antigen remains unidentified. Qualities for individual bases were not recorded, and no much larger clone is one base off. The data derive from a study of T cell responses to AZD1222 COVID-19 vaccine (TCRdb year 2021). Background on the whole study: AZD1222 recipients given second doses at about 4 weeks or at about 12 weeks were pooled, since spike-specific TCR depth and breadth were not found to differ between the two schedules. Trial participants were enrolled into age subgroups of 18-55, 56-69 and 70-plus years, which contained approximately 150, 28 and 58 TCR-sequenced participants, respectively. A total of just over 230 trial participants underwent TCR sequencing, of whom roughly 210 received two doses of AZD1222 and 26 received two doses of the MenACWY control vaccine. On the study overall, not on this receptor specifically: A significant rise in spike-specific TCR breadth and depth was observed after two AZD1222 doses relative to day 0 and relative to MenACWY recipients. Nearly half of unique spike-specific TCRs reportedly recognized epitopes outside regions mutated in the B.1.351 and B.1.1.7 variants. Because no day 14 peak-response samples were available, the repertoires could be characterized only after the peak T cell response. Conclusions about previously exposed vaccinees are limited because only 6 or 7 AZD1222 recipients were SARS-CoV-2 seropositive at baseline. The whole spike protein was spanned by vaccine-associated CD4 TCRs, and dominant responses were seen in regions 160-218 and 743-854. In the small 56-69-year group, the increase in depth fell short of significance, most likely because of low power. Most participants were white British and females outnumbered males, and the authors suggested that clonal diversity may have been underestimated.

The CDR3 regions of human TCRbeta chains were analyzed by immunosequencing. The original methods were these. TCRs in the repertoires were compared against a reference library of SARS-CoV-2-specific TCRs that had been generated with the MIRA antigen-specificity platform. Breadth was defined as the fraction of unique TCRs that were SARS-CoV-2-associated, and depth was defined as the fraction of total T cells that were SARS-CoV-2-associated. Using the MIRA data, every spike-specific TCR was mapped to the spike region that the TCR reacted to and assigned to either a CD4 or a CD8 class. Log10-transformed breadth and depth values were compared by one-way ANOVA with Sidak's multiple comparisons tests. TCRdb stores this immuneACCESS table with in-frame sequences only. Part of the clones is absent; in the studies checked, under half of the shortfall reflects unresolved V genes, and no reason is known for the rest. From that table come the V and J calls and clone size; the DNA was used to work out D and trimming. The sample contains 25,000 to 35,000 clones, over 85% of them found a single time. The top ten hold roughly 8.1% of the sample.

Explained via the paper, the time point label denotes: baseline before first vaccination. Vaccinee samples were obtained from the UK trials COV001 and COV002, which included a single-blind randomized controlled phase 2/3 trial of AZD1222 (ChAdOx1 nCoV-19) in healthy adults. For TCRbeta chain sequencing, PBMC samples were collected from trial participants at day 0 and at day 28 after the second dose. As encoded in the germline V gene, CDR1 is SGHRS while CDR2 is YFSETQ. Deletion took 0 bases off V and 2 bases off J, with a span of 5 bases between the germline ends. Including the terminal cysteine and phenylalanine, the CDR3 comprises 14 residues. Here the CDR3 DNA is all that survives: 42 bases in frame from base 1.

The chain is encoded by TRBV5-1 joined to TRBJ1-4; too little of a D gene remains to name it. The TCR was taken from an adult in good health. Sequences were derived from peripheral blood, sampled on day 0 of AZD1222 vaccination. The nucleotide sequence reads as follows: TGCGCCAGCAGCTTGGGACCGACTAATGAAAAACTGTTTTTT. It translates as CASSLGPTNEKLFF.